This entry describes one T cell receptor (beta chain). The J segment lost 3 bases and the V segment lost 5 bases, leaving 3 bases of the junction unmatched. Germline V CDR1 and CDR2: SEHNR, FQNEAQ (reference sequence). The CDR3 has 14 residues. These data originate in a study of blood T cell repertoires in COVID-19. Authors' data handling: The assay estimated nucleated cells by amplifying reference gene primers. Libraries were prepared by immunoSEQ multiplex PCR; TCRdb keeps only in-frame clonotypes and omits some of them. Clone size and the V and J calls come from that table; the DNA yielded D and trimming. The table includes some 72,000 clones, 85% to 90% detected once.

The chain couples TRBV7-9 to TRBJ2-7; 11 nucleotides align to TRBD2. This TCR derives from a man aged 50-59 years with active COVID-19. The material sequenced was peripheral blood. The CDR3 is CASSPTSGSYEQYF. CDR3 nucleotide sequence: TGTGCCAGCAGCCCAACTAGCGGGAGCTACGAGCAGTACTTC.